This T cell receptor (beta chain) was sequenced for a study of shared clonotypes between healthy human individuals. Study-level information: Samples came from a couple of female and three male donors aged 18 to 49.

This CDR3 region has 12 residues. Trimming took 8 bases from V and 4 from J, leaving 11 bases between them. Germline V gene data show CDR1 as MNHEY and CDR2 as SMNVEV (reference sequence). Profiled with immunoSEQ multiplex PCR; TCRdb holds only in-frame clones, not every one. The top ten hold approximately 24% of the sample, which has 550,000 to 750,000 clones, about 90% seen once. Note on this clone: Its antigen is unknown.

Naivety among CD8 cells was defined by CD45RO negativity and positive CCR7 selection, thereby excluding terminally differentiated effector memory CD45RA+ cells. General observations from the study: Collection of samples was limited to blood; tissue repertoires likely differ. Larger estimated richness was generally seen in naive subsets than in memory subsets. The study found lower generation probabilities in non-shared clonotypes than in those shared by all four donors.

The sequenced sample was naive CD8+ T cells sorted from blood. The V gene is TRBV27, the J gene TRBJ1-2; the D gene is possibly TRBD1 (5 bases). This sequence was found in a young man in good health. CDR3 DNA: TGTGCCAGCGCCACCGGGACCTATGGCTACACCTTC. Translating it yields CASATGTYGYTF.